A selection of T cell receptor beta chains follows, all from one sample in a study of cytomegalovirus exposure and HLA in healthy donors. Data came from immunoSEQ multiplex PCR; TCRdb stores just in-frame clones and leaves some out. The top ten hold 1.1% of the sample, which has approximately 190,000 clones, 87% seen once. The sample consisted of PBMCs. Receptor source: a boy younger than 10 in good health and CMV-seronegative. Both conserved end residues are part of each CDR3. Fields, in order: D gene, clone size, V gene, J gene, CDR3 protein, CDR3 DNA. The D gene is left open where the match is weak. Expanded clones are given a class, and other clones once, few, many or no size at all.

-	-	TRBV21-1	TRBJ2-7	CASSKELLPCEQYF	TGTGCCAGCAGCAAAGAGCTCCTGCCGTGCGAGCAGTACTTC
TRBD1	-	TRBV7-9	TRBJ2-7	CASSLGTGRYEQYF	TGTGCCAGCAGCTTGGGGACAGGGCGCTACGAGCAGTACTTC
-	-	TRBV9	TRBJ1-5	CASSVVPREHQPQHF	TGTGCCAGCAGCGTAGTGCCCAGGGAACATCAGCCCCAGCATTTT
TRBD2	-	TRBV6-5	TRBJ2-3	CASTTGGADTQYF	TGTGCCAGCACTACCGGGGGGGCAGATACGCAGTATTTT
-	-	TRBV7-3	TRBJ1-1	CASSPGGAGLNTEAFF	TGTGCCAGCAGCCCCGGTGGGGCGGGATTGAACACTGAAGCTTTCTTT
TRBD1	-	TRBV7-9	TRBJ2-7	CASSSGQGSYEQYF	TGTGCCAGCAGCTCGGGACAGGGATCCTACGAGCAGTACTTC
TRBD1	-	TRBV2	TRBJ1-6	CASSYTGTGTNSPLHF	TGTGCCAGCAGTTACACCGGGACAGGGACTAATTCACCCCTCCACTTT
-	-	TRBV30	TRBJ2-4	CAWSVGSRGAKNIQYF	TGTGCCTGGAGTGTAGGTTCTAGGGGAGCCAAAAACATTCAGTACTTC
TRBD1	-	TRBV7-6	TRBJ1-4	CASSLWTGTNEKLFF	TGTGCCAGCAGCCTTTGGACAGGGACTAATGAAAAACTGTTTTTT
TRBD2	-	TRBV19	TRBJ2-1	CASSIEFLAGGNEQFF	TGTGCCAGTAGTATAGAATTCCTAGCGGGGGGCAATGAGCAGTTCTTC
-	-	TRBV7-2	TRBJ2-5	CASSLDRVTQYF	TGTGCCAGCAGCTTAGACAGAGTGACCCAGTACTTC
TRBD1	-	TRBV28	TRBJ2-7	CASSLYRGSRGYEQYF	TGTGCCAGCAGTTTATACAGGGGTAGTCGTGGGTACGAGCAGTACTTC
-	-	TRBV2	TRBJ2-7	CASSERAPAYEQYF	TGTGCCAGCAGTGAGCGGGCCCCCGCCTACGAGCAGTACTTC
-	once	TRBV6-1	TRBJ2-3	CASSGAATSTDTQYF	TGTGCCAGCAGCGGAGCGGCAACTAGCACAGATACGCAGTATTTT
-	once	TRBV19	TRBJ2-3	CASSPLGPRSTDTQYF	TGTGCCAGTAGCCCCCTGGGCCCACGAAGCACAGATACGCAGTATTTT
-	-	TRBV27	TRBJ1-2	CASGHVVNGYTF	TGTGCCAGCGGCCACGTCGTTAATGGCTACACCTTC
-	-	TRBV11-3	TRBJ2-1	CASSRPGDNEQFF	TGTGCCAGCAGTCGACCCGGAGACAATGAGCAGTTCTTC
-	-	TRBV6-1	TRBJ1-3	CASSEAPDTGNTIYF	TGTGCCAGCAGTGAAGCCCCGGACACTGGAAACACCATATATTTT
-	-	TRBV5-1	TRBJ2-5	CASSLLGSDEETQYF	TGCGCCAGCAGCTTGTTAGGCAGCGACGAAGAGACCCAGTACTTC
-	-	TRBV27	TRBJ2-1	CASMSGGTYNEQFF	TGTGCCAGCATGTCAGGCGGGACCTACAATGAGCAGTTCTTC
TRBD1	-	TRBV27	TRBJ2-7	CASSQYIGDRGTRQYF	TGTGCCAGCAGCCAGTACATAGGAGACAGGGGTACGAGGCAGTACTTC
TRBD1	-	TRBV5-6	TRBJ1-2	CASSMGQGGGYTF	TGTGCCAGCAGCATGGGACAGGGGGGAGGCTACACCTTC
TRBD1	-	TRBV27	TRBJ2-7	CASSLRPGTGYEQYF	TGTGCCAGCAGTTTGCGCCCGGGGACAGGGTACGAGCAGTACTTC
-	-	TRBV27	TRBJ2-7	CASSIAGGSYEQYF	TGTGCCAGCAGTATTGCAGGGGGGAGCTACGAGCAGTACTTC
-	-	TRBV20-1	TRBJ2-3	CSARGVDTQYF	TGCAGTGCTAGAGGAGTAGATACGCAGTATTTT